A single sample gave rise to the 15 T cell receptor beta chains below, sequenced in a study of glioma-infiltrating T cells. Using RNA template, CDR3s of TCR alpha and beta were amplified with iRepertoire arm-PCR. TCRdb re-analysed the multiplex PCR reads in MiXCR, keeping a single row per CDR3 protein. In the table there are roughly 190,000 distinct CDR3 sequences, roughly a third of which are singletons. The specimen was glioma tissue, nonneoplastic brain tissue, or PBMCs (not recorded which). The receptors were gathered from a human donor with low-grade glioma or glioblastoma, undergoing nonglioma brain surgery, or in good health (not recorded which).

In this sample, this clonotype turned up many times. The V and J genes are TRBV12-3 or TRBV12-4 and TRBJ1-1, with D uncertain. V dropped 6 bases and J dropped 10 bases, with 15 bases sitting between them. CDR3 length: 12 residues. The CDR3 is CASRTEYLVAFF. CDR3 sequence (DNA): TGTGCCAGCAGAACGGAGTACCTCGTAGCTTTCTTT.

V usage is TRBV12-3 or TRBV12-4 and J usage is TRBJ1-5; TRBD1 matches 9 bases. The CDR3 is made up of 21 amino acids. V lost 5 bases and J lost 5; bases outside the gene matches: 25. CDR3 protein: CASSKLPIYTGGAFRDQPQHF. CDR3 DNA: TGTGCCAGCAGTAAACTTCCAATTTATACAGGGGGCGCGTTTAGGGATCAGCCCCAGCATTTT.

In this sample, this clonotype turned up many times. This chain connects TRBV28 to TRBJ1-3, with no clear D. The V gene's germline CDR1 is MDHEN and CDR2 SYDVKM. The CDR3 is 12 residues long. Trimming shortened V by 5 bases and J by 8 bases, and 10 bases separated the two germline ends. The CDR3 spells CASSPREDTIYF. The CDR3 nucleotides are TGTGCCAGCAGTCCTAGGGAGGACACCATATATTTT.

V usage is TRBV9 and J usage is TRBJ1-1, with 8 positions matching TRBD1. The CDR3 length is 18 residues. J lost 2 bases, V lost 4 bases, and 16 bases had no gene match. CDR1 SGDLS and CDR2 YYNGEE come from the germline V gene. The CDR3 here is CASSYGQGQGPPNTEAFF. CDR3 DNA: TGTGCCAGCAGCTATGGACAGGGCCAGGGACCCCCTAACACTGAAGCTTTCTTT.

There are many counts of this clonotype. V and J are TRBV15 and TRBJ2-6; possibly TRBD2 for D (5 bases). V was shortened by 3 bases and J by 0 bases, with 12 bases between the two germline ends. The CDR3 is made up of 17 amino acids. The germline CDR1 and CDR2 sequences are LNHNV and YYDKDF (reference sequence). CDR3: CATSRPGGRSGANVLTF. CDR3 coding DNA: TGTGCCACCAGCAGGCCCGGAGGTCGCTCTGGGGCCAACGTCCTGACTTTC.

J is TRBJ1-1 and V is TRBV19; D remains ambiguous. Deletions cut 3 bases from V and 7 bases from J, with 18 bases between. Germline lookup yields CDR1 LNHDA and CDR2 SQIVND (reference sequence). This CDR3 comprises 15 residues. For the CDR3, the DNA is TGTGCCAGTAGTATTACCCCCCCTGGGCAGAATGAAGCTTTCTTT. Protein: CASSITPPGQNEAFF.

This clonotype was detected once. This may be a read error: a much more frequent sequence differs by one nucleotide. This chain uses TRBV29-1 with TRBJ2-3, with TRBD1 as a possible D gene (5 bases). CDR3 length: 14 residues. CDR1 and CDR2 from the germline V gene are SQVTM and ANQGSEA. This CDR3 reads CNVGASAVSDTQYF. As DNA, the CDR3 is TGCAACGTTGGGGCGAGCGCGGTATCAGATACGCAGTATTTT.

This clonotype has at least ten counts. This sequence joins TRBV20-1 and TRBJ2-5; TRBD2 aligns across 7 bases. Germline V lookup: CDR1 DFQATT, CDR2 SNEGSKA (reference sequence). V trimming: 6 bases; J trimming: 4 bases; junction bases outside the gene matches: 8. The CDR3 has 13 residues. This CDR3 is CSASDGRRETQYF. CDR3 DNA sequence: TGCAGTGCCTCGGACGGGAGGCGAGAGACCCAGTACTTC.

Many counts were recorded for this clonotype. This rearrangement joins TRBV5-1 to TRBJ2-1; 10 bases are a match to TRBD2. The CDR3 is 14 residues long. In germline, CDR1 is SGHRS, CDR2 YFSETQ. J lost 8 bases, V lost 8 bases, and 10 bases had no gene match. CDR3 region: CASQGLATGDEQFF. CDR3 coding DNA: TGCGCCAGTCAGGGACTAGCGACAGGGGATGAGCAGTTCTTC.

In its sample, this clonotype was seen many times. The chain employs TRBV6-2 or TRBV6-3 and TRBJ2-5; tentatively, D is TRBD1 (8 bases). Germline V CDR1 and CDR2: MNHEY, SVGEGT. The CDR3 has 13 residues. Trimming stripped 6 bases from V and 4 bases from J, with 12 bases between. For the CDR3, the DNA is TGTGCCAGCAGCAACAGGGGGGGAGAGACCCAGTACTTC. Translating gives CASSNRGGETQYF.

This clonotype was seen ten or more times. The chain employs TRBV9 and TRBJ1-1; a weak D match, TRBD1 (5 bases). The germline gives CDR1 SGDLS, CDR2 YYNGEE. Deletions cut 3 bases from V and 4 bases from J, with 10 bases between. There are 13 residues in the CDR3. The CDR3 here is CASSGTPFTEAFF. The CDR3 DNA is TGTGCCAGCAGCGGGACACCTTTCACTGAAGCTTTCTTT.

Of note for this clonotype: This could be a read error, since a much larger clone is one nucleotide away. The rearrangement links TRBV7-7 to TRBJ1-5; 7 bases are shared with TRBD1. The CDR3 contains 14 residues. Germline V CDR1 and CDR2: SSHAT, FNYEAQ (reference sequence). Unmatched junction bases numbered 7, after V lost 6 bases and J lost 5 bases. The CDR3 loop is CASSGKGGYQPQHF. CDR3 nucleotide sequence: TGTGCCAGCAGTGGGAAAGGGGGCTATCAGCCCCAGCATTTT. Full variable domain (remainder filled in from reference TRBV7-7 and TRBJ1-5): GAGVSQSPRYKVTKRGQDVTLRCDPISSHATLYWYQQALGQGPEFLTYFNYEAQPDKSGLPSDRFSAERPEGSISTLTIQRTEQRDSAMYRCASSGKGGYQPQHFGDGTRLSIL.

This clonotype was seen ten or more times. J is TRBJ2-7 and V is TRBV10-3, with a tentative D call TRBD2 (6 bases). In germline, CDR1 is ENHRY, CDR2 SYGVKD. The CDR3 sequence is 15 residues long. Trimming stripped 0 bases from V and 6 bases from J, with 15 bases between. The CDR3 nucleotides are TGTGCCATCAGTGAGTCGAGTCGGCTAGCGAGCGAGCAGTACTTC. Encoded protein: CAISESSRLASEQYF.

This clonotype was observed many times. The chain is built from TRBV7-2 and TRBJ1-3; 8 nucleotides match TRBD1. V shed 3 bases, J shed 7 bases, and the junction held 2 bases outside the gene matches. CDR3 length: 13 residues. The germline gives CDR1 SGHTA, CDR2 FQGNSA. The CDR3 DNA sequence: TGTGCCAGCAGCTTCGGACAGGGCAACACCATATATTTT. Its translation is CASSFGQGNTIYF.

This clonotype was detected many times. The rearrangement joins TRBV20-1 to TRBJ2-3; 12 bases align to TRBD1. V shed 5 bases, J shed 1 base, and the junction held 7 bases outside the gene matches. This CDR3 spans 16 amino acids. Looked up from germline, CDR1 is DFQATT and CDR2 is SNEGSKA (reference sequence). This chain's CDR3 is CSAGRDRGLGTDTQYF. The CDR3 DNA follows: TGCAGTGCTGGCCGGGACAGGGGGCTAGGCACAGATACGCAGTATTTT.